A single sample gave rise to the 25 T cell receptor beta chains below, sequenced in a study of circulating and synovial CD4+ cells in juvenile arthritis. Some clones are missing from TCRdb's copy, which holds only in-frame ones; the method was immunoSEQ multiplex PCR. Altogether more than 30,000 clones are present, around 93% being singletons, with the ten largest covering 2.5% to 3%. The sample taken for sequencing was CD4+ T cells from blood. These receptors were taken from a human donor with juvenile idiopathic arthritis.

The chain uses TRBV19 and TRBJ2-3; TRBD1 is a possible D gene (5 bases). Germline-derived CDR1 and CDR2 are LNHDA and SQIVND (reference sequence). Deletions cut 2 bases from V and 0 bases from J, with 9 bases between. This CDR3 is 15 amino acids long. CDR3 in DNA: TGTGCCAGTAGTATAAGCCAGGGTAGCACAGATACGCAGTATTTT. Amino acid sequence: CASSISQGSTDTQYF.

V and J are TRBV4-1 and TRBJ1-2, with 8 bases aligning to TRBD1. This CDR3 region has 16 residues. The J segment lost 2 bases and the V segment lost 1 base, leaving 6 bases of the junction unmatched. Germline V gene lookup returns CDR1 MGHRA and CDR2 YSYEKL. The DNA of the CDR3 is TGCGCCAGCAGCCAAGCCCCACAGGGGGTCAACTATGGCTACACCTTC. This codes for CASSQAPQGVNYGYTF.

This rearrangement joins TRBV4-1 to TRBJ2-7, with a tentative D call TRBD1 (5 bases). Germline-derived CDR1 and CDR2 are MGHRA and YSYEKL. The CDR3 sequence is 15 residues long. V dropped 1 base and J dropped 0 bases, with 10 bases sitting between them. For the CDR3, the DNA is TGCGCCAGCAGCCAAGGTTCACAGGCCTCCTACGAGCAGTACTTC. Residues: CASSQGSQASYEQYF.

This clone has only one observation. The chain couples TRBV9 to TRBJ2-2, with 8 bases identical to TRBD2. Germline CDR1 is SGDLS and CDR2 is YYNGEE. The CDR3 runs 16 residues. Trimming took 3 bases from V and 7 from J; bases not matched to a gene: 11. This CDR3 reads CASSDLHGRANGELFF. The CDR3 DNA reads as TGTGCCAGCAGCGATCTGCACGGGAGGGCCAACGGGGAGCTGTTTTTT.

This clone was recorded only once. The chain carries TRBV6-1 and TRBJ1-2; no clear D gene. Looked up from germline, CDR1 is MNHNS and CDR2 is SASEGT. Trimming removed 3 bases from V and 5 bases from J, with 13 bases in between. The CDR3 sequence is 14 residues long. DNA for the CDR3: TGTGCCAGCAGTGACTTGGCAGGCGGGTATGGCTACACCTTC. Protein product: CASSDLAGGYGYTF.

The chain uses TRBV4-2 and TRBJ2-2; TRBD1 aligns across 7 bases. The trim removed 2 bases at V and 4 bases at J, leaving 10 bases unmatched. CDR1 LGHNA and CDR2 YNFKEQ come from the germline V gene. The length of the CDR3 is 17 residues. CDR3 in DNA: TGTGCCAGCAGCCAACGATCCGGGCAGGGGGTCACCGGGGAGCTGTTTTTT. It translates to CASSQRSGQGVTGELFF.

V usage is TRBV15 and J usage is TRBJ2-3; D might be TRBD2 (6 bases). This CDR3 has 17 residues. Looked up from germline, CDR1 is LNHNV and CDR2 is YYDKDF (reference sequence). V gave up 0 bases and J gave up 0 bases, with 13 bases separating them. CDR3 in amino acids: CATSRDRGGKSTDTQYF. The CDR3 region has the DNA TGTGCCACCAGCAGAGATCGGGGCGGGAAAAGCACAGATACGCAGTATTTT.

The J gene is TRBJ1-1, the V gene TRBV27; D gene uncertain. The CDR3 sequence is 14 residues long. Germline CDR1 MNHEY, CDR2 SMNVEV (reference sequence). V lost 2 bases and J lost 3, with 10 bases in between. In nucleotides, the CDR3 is TGTGCCAGCAGTTTACAGGTTAGAGACACTGAAGCTTTCTTT. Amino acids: CASSLQVRDTEAFF.

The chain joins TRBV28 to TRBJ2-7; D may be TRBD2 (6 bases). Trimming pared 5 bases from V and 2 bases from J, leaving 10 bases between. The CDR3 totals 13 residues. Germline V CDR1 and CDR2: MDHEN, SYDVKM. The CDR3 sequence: CASSPSDPYEQYF. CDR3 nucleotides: TGTGCCAGCAGTCCTAGCGATCCCTACGAGCAGTACTTC.

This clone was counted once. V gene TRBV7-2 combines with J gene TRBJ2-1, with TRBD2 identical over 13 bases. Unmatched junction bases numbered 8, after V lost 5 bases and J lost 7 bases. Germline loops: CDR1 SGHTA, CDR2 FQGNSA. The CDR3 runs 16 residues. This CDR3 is CASSMRLAGGKNEQFF. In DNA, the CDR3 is TGTGCCAGCAGCATGAGACTAGCGGGAGGCAAGAATGAGCAGTTCTTC. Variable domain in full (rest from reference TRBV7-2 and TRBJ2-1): GAGVSQSPSNKVTEKGKDVELRCDPISGHTALYWYRQSLGQGLEFLIYFQGNSAPDKSGLPSDRFSAERTGGSVSTLTIQRTQQEDSAVYLCASSMRLAGGKNEQFFGPGTRLTVL.

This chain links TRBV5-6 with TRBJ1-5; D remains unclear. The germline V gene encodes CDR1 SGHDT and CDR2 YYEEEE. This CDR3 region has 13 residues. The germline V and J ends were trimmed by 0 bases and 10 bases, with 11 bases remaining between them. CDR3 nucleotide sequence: TGTGCCAGCAGCTTGGCTTCAGGCTACCCCCAGCATTTT. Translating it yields CASSLASGYPQHF. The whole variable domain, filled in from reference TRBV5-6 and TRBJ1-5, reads DAGVTQSPTHLIKTRGQQVTLRCSPKSGHDTVSWYQQALGQGPQFIFQYYEEEERQRGNFPDRFSGHQFPNYSSELNVNALLLGDSALYLCASSLASGYPQHFGDGTRLSIL.

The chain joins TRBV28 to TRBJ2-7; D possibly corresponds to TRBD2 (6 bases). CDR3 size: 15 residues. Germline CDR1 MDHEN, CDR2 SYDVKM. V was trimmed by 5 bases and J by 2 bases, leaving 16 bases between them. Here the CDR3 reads CASSLGRGSTYEQYF. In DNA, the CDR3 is TGTGCCAGCAGTCTGGGACGGGGGTCGACCTACGAGCAGTACTTC.

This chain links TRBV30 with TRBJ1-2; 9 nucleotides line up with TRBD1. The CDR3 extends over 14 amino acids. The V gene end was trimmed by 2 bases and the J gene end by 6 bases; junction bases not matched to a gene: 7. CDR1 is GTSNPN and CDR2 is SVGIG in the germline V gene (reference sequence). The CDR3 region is CAWSRGDRVHGYTF. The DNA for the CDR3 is TGTGCCTGGAGTCGGGGGGACAGGGTCCATGGCTACACCTTC.

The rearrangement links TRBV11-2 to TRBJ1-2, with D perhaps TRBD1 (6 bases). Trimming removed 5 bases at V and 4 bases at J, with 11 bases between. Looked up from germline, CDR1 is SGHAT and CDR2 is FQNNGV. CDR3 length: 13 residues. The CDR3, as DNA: TGTGCCAGCAGCCCACAGGGTGCCTATGGCTACACCTTC. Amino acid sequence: CASSPQGAYGYTF.

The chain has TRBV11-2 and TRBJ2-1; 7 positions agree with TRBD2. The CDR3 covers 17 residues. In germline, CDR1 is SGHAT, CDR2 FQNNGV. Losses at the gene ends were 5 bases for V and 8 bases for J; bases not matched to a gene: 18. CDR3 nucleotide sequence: TGTGCCAGCAGCGCCCGACTAGCCGGGATTCTTCAGGATGAGCAGTTCTTC. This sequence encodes CASSARLAGILQDEQFF.

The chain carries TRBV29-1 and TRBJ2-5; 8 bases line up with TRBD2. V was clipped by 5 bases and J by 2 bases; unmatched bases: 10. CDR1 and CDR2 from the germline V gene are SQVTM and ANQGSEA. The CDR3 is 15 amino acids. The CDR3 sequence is CSVTHTSGLQETQYF. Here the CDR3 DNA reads TGCAGCGTTACGCATACTAGCGGCTTACAAGAGACCCAGTACTTC.

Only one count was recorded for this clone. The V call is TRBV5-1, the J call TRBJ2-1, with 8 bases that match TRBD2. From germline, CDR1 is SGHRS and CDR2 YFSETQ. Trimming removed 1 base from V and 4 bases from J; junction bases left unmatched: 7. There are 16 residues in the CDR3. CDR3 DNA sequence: TGCGCCAGCAGCTTGACGACGGGAGGGCCGTACAATGAGCAGTTCTTC. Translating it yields CASSLTTGGPYNEQFF.

The DNA for the CDR3 is TGTGCCAGCAGTCAGGACAGGGGAGAGACCCAGTACTTC. Residues: CASSQDRGETQYF. The chain uses TRBV6-1 and TRBJ2-5; 9 nucleotides line up with TRBD1. CDR3 length equals 13 residues. Germline-derived CDR1 and CDR2 are MNHNS and SASEGT. V lost 5 bases, J lost 4 bases, and 2 bases stayed unmatched.

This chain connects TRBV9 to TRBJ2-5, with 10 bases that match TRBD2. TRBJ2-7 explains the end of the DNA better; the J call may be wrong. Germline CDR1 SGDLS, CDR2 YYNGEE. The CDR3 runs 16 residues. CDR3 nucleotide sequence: TGTGCCAGCAGCGTATTAGCGGGAGGAGGTATAGACGAGCAGTACTTC. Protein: CASSVLAGGGIDEQYF.

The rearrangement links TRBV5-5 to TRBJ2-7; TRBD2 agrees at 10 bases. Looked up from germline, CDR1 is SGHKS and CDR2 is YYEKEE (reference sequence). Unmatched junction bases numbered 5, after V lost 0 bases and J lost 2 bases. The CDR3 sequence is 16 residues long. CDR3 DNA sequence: TGTGCCAGCAGCTTGGCCCTAAGCGGGAGGGCCTACGAGCAGTACTTC. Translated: CASSLALSGRAYEQYF.

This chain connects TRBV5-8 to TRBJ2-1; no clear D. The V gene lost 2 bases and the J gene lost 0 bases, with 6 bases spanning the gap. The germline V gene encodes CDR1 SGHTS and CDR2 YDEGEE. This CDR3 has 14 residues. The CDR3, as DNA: TGTGCCAGCAGCTTTCTAAGCTCCTACAATGAGCAGTTCTTC. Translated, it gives CASSFLSSYNEQFF.

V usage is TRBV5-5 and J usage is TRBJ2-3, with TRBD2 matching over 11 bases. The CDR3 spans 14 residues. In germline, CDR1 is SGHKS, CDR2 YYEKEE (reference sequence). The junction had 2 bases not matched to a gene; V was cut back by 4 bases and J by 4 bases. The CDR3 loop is CASSTGLAADTQYF. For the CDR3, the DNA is TGTGCCAGCAGCACGGGACTAGCGGCAGATACGCAGTATTTT.

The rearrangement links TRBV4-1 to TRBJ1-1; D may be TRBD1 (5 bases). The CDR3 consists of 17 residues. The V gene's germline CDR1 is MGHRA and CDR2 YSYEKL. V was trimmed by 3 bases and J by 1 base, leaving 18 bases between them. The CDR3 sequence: CASSQGGGLAKNTEAFF. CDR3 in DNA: TGCGCCAGCAGCCAGGGGGGGGGTCTCGCAAAGAACACTGAAGCTTTCTTT.

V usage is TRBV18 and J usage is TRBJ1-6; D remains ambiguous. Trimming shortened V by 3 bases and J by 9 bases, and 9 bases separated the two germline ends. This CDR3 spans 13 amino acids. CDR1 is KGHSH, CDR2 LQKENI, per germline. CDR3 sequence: CASSPPPGSPLHF. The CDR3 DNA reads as TGTGCCAGCTCACCCCCACCAGGTTCACCCCTCCACTTT.

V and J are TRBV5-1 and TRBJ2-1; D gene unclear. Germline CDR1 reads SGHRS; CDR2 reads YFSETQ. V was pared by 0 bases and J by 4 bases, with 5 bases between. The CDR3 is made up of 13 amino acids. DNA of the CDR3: TGCGCCAGCAGCTTGGGACTGTACAATGAGCAGTTCTTC. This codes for CASSLGLYNEQFF.